These T cell receptor beta chains were read from a single sample in a study of T cell responses to AZD1222 COVID-19 vaccine. Profiling relied on immunoSEQ multiplex PCR, and the TCRdb table lists in-frame clones only, not all of them. This table has approximately 110,000 clones, roughly 88% appearing once. This material consisted of peripheral blood, taken on day 0 of AZD1222 vaccination. Receptors were obtained from an adult in good health. Each CDR3 is given with its conserved first and last residue. D genes are given only for firm matches. Rows may omit the clone size; those that give it use once, few, many or a size class.

clone_size: few; v_call: TRBV29-1; d_call: .; j_call: TRBJ2-5; cdr3_aa: CSVEVAVQETQYF; cdr3_nt: TGCAGCGTTGAGGTAGCGGTCCAAGAGACCCAGTACTTC
clone_size: .; v_call: TRBV11-2; d_call: .; j_call: TRBJ1-1; cdr3_aa: CASSPDGQRGTEAFF; cdr3_nt: TGTGCCAGCAGCCCTGACGGACAGAGGGGAACTGAAGCTTTCTTT
clone_size: once; v_call: TRBV28; d_call: .; j_call: TRBJ1-2; cdr3_aa: CASSWGSGYGYTF; cdr3_nt: TGTGCCAGCAGTTGGGGCTCCGGGTATGGCTACACCTTC
clone_size: .; v_call: TRBV12-3/TRBV12-4; d_call: TRBD1; j_call: TRBJ2-1; cdr3_aa: CATGQDYNEQFF; cdr3_nt: TGTGCCACAGGACAGGATTACAATGAGCAGTTCTTC
clone_size: .; v_call: TRBV29-1; d_call: .; j_call: TRBJ1-5; cdr3_aa: CSVIRGAGEPQHF; cdr3_nt: TGCAGCGTCATCCGGGGCGCAGGGGAGCCCCAGCATTTT
clone_size: .; v_call: TRBV7-8; d_call: .; j_call: TRBJ2-1; cdr3_aa: CASTLKPQGTYNEQFF; cdr3_nt: TGTGCCAGCACCCTCAAACCACAGGGCACCTACAATGAGCAGTTCTTC
clone_size: .; v_call: TRBV7-6; d_call: TRBD1; j_call: TRBJ2-2; cdr3_aa: CASSLGTGLTGELFF; cdr3_nt: TGTGCCAGCAGCTTAGGGACAGGGTTAACCGGGGAGCTGTTTTTT
clone_size: .; v_call: TRBV13; d_call: TRBD1; j_call: TRBJ1-2; cdr3_aa: CASSGRQGTANYGYTF; cdr3_nt: TGTGCCAGCAGCGGCCGACAGGGGACGGCTAACTATGGCTACACCTTC
clone_size: few; v_call: TRBV2; d_call: TRBD1; j_call: TRBJ1-1; cdr3_aa: CASSERGQSLNTEAFF; cdr3_nt: TGTGCCAGCAGTGAAAGGGGACAGTCTTTGAACACTGAAGCTTTCTTT
clone_size: medium-sized; v_call: TRBV5-1; d_call: .; j_call: TRBJ2-1; cdr3_aa: CASTNLDGPSHGNEQFF; cdr3_nt: TGCGCCAGCACCAACCTGGATGGACCCTCCCACGGGAATGAGCAGTTCTTC